One sample yielded the 22 T cell receptor beta chains listed below, sequenced in a study of regulatory T cells in long-lasting Graves disease. The time point: newly diagnosed GD, antithyroid drugs for less than 3 months. From RNA extracted from PBMCs, the TCR library was made. CDR3 regions were amplified by Arm-PCR using iRepertoire HTBI primers to build TCR beta libraries. TCRdb analysed the multiplex PCR reads with MiXCR anew, one entry per CDR3 protein. This sample has around 320,000 distinct CDR3 sequences; roughly 17% occur once, and the top ten carry 25% to 30%. In addition, the sample was reused for a study of T cells in Graves' hyperthyroidism and ophthalmopathy.

Here the sequenced sample was peripheral blood mononuclear cells (PBMCs), taken at new diagnosis, from a patient treated with antithyroid drugs. These receptor sequences come from a man aged 40-49 years with Graves disease.

In its sample, this clonotype was seen many times. This chain connects TRBV5-8 to TRBJ2-2; D ambiguous. V gave up 0 bases and J gave up 0 bases, with 6 bases separating them. This CDR3 has 15 amino acids. Germline CDR1 is SGHTS and CDR2 is YDEGEE. CDR3 loop: CASSLVGANTGELFF. CDR3 DNA: TGTGCCAGCAGCTTGGTAGGAGCGAACACCGGGGAGCTGTTTTTT.

The rearrangement links TRBV7-8 to TRBJ2-7; the D gene is possibly TRBD1 (8 bases). Germline V lookup: CDR1 SGHVS, CDR2 FQNEAQ. Trimming took off 4 bases at V and 4 bases at J, with 20 bases between the two ends. The CDR3 extends over 16 amino acids. CDR3 sequence (DNA): TGTGCCAGCAGCTCCCAGGACAGGGAGGGGAAATACGAGCAGTACTTC. Amino acid sequence: CASSSQDREGKYEQYF.

The chain has TRBV3-1 and TRBJ1-1; D is ambiguous. The germline V gene has CDR1 LGHDT and CDR2 YNNKEL (reference sequence). The CDR3 contains 14 residues. V was trimmed by 1 base and J by 2 bases, leaving 8 bases between them. The CDR3: CASSQGRGNTEAFF. CDR3 sequence (DNA): TGTGCCAGCAGCCAAGGTCGGGGAAACACTGAAGCTTTCTTT.

The table lists this clonotype with many counts. The rearrangement joins TRBV5-1 to TRBJ2-5, with D tentatively TRBD1 or TRBD2 (6 bases each). V was pared by 4 bases and J by 4 bases, with 14 bases between. The CDR3 consists of 14 residues. Germline loops: CDR1 SGHRS, CDR2 YFSETQ. CDR3 coding DNA: TGCGCCAGCAGCGGAACAGGGACTCGAGAGACCCAGTACTTC. Translating it yields CASSGTGTRETQYF.

The V call is TRBV14, the J call TRBJ2-5; D not certain. Trimming took off 0 bases at V and 3 bases at J, with 17 bases between the two ends. CDR1 is SGHDN, CDR2 FVKESK, per germline. The CDR3 is 17 amino acids. DNA for the CDR3: TGTGCCAGCAGCCAAGATAGATGGTTCGCAACGGAAGAGACCCAGTACTTC. Protein sequence: CASSQDRWFATEETQYF.

This clonotype turned up a few times. The chain carries TRBV29-1 and TRBJ2-7; 9 bases align to TRBD2. The V gene end was trimmed by 1 base and the J gene end by 0 bases; junction bases not matched to a gene: 4. The CDR3 spans 15 residues. Germline V gives CDR1 SQVTM, CDR2 ANQGSEA. The CDR3 spells CSVEVERGVSYEQYF. The CDR3 DNA reads TGCAGCGTTGAAGTGGAGCGGGGGGTCTCCTACGAGCAGTACTTC.

This clonotype was seen ten or more times. V and J are TRBV18 and TRBJ1-5; TRBD1 matches 8 bases. The J segment lost 1 base and the V segment lost 8 bases, leaving 4 bases of the junction unmatched. Germline CDR1 is KGHSH and CDR2 is LQKENI. This CDR3 contains 14 residues. The CDR3 DNA sequence: TGTGCCAGCAGTCGGACAGGGAGCAATCAGCCCCAGCATTTT. Amino acid sequence: CASSRTGSNQPQHF.

The V gene is TRBV6-2 or TRBV6-3, the J gene TRBJ1-2; 10 nucleotides align to TRBD1. The CDR3 has 13 amino acids. The V gene end was trimmed by 7 bases and the J gene end by 7 bases; junction bases not matched to a gene: 6. Germline V CDR1 and CDR2: MNHEY, SVGEGT. CDR3 protein: CASIEGTGAGYTF. The CDR3 DNA follows: TGTGCCAGCATCGAAGGGACAGGGGCTGGCTACACCTTC.

This clonotype was recorded only once. The rearrangement joins TRBV20-1 to TRBJ1-4; D may be TRBD1 (6 bases). Trimming shortened V by 5 bases and J by 8 bases, and 18 bases separated the two germline ends. This CDR3 is built from 14 residues. CDR1 is DFQATT and CDR2 is SNEGSKA in the germline V gene (reference sequence). The DNA for the CDR3 is TGCAGTGCTGGTGTGGGGGCGCAGAGCGAAAAACTGTTTTTT. Residues: CSAGVGAQSEKLFF.

This clonotype was detected ten times or more. The chain carries TRBV28 and TRBJ2-7; possible D gene TRBD2, 5 bases. Trimming removed 3 bases from V and 5 bases from J, with 11 bases in between. This CDR3 contains 13 residues. Germline V gives CDR1 MDHEN, CDR2 SYDVKM. In DNA form, the CDR3 reads TGTGCCAGCAGTTTCGGGGTTCCCCACGAGCAGTACTTC. Residues: CASSFGVPHEQYF. The full variable domain, its missing parts supplied by reference TRBV28 and TRBJ2-7, is DVKVTQSSRYLVKRTGEKVFLECVQDMDHENMFWYRQDPGLGLRLIYFSYDVKMKEKGDIPEGYSVSREKKERFSLILESASTNQTSMYLCASSFGVPHEQYFGPGTRLTVT.

This clonotype came up many times. The chain has TRBV5-1 and TRBJ2-7, with TRBD1 as a possible D gene (7 bases). Germline V gene lookup returns CDR1 SGHRS and CDR2 YFSETQ. This CDR3 spans 14 amino acids. Trimming removed 1 base from V and 2 bases from J, with 10 bases in between. Here the CDR3 reads CASSLTGEAYEQYF. CDR3 DNA sequence: TGCGCCAGCAGCTTGACAGGGGAGGCCTACGAGCAGTACTTC.

As for this clonotype: This clone may be a read error of a much larger clone one base away. The rearrangement joins TRBV3-1 to TRBJ2-1, with TRBD1 as a possible D gene (5 bases). Trimming removed 0 bases at V and 10 bases at J, with 10 bases between. This CDR3 comprises 13 residues. In germline, CDR1 is LGHDT, CDR2 YNNKEL (reference sequence). Written as DNA, the CDR3 is TGTGCCAGCAGCCAAGATCCAGGGCGCGAGCAGTTCTTC. The encoded protein is CASSQDPGREQFF.

This clonotype has more than one count but fewer than ten. This sequence joins TRBV29-1 and TRBJ2-5; no clear D gene. V gave up 4 bases and J gave up 5 bases, with 11 bases separating them. The CDR3 is made up of 12 amino acids. Looked up from germline, CDR1 is SQVTM and CDR2 is ANQGSEA. CDR3 sequence (DNA): TGCAGCGTTGGAGCCTCCGGGGAGACCCAGTACTTC. This codes for CSVGASGETQYF.

The chain uses TRBV6-1 and TRBJ1-2; D is perhaps TRBD1 (6 bases). V lost 4 bases, J lost 6 bases, and 15 bases lay in between. The CDR3 extends over 14 amino acids. Germline-derived CDR1 and CDR2 are MNHNS and SASEGT. The CDR3 loop reads CASSVTGIAHGYTF. CDR3 sequence (DNA): TGTGCCAGCAGTGTTACAGGGATTGCCCATGGCTACACCTTC.

The rearrangement uses TRBV24-1 and TRBJ1-5; possible D gene TRBD1, 5 bases. CDR3 size: 19 residues. V lost 4 bases and J 0 bases, leaving 21 bases between the germline ends. Germline V lookup: CDR1 KGHDR, CDR2 SFDVKD. CDR3 nucleotide sequence: TGTGCCACCAGTGACCCCTCTAGCCGGGGGGGACTTAGCAATCAGCCCCAGCATTTT. This codes for CATSDPSSRGGLSNQPQHF.

In its sample, this clonotype was seen many times. The rearrangement links TRBV7-2 to TRBJ2-3; D might be TRBD1 or TRBD2, each matching 5 bases. Germline V gene data show CDR1 as SGHTA and CDR2 as FQGNSA. V gave up 2 bases and J gave up 3 bases, with 12 bases separating them. The CDR3 is made up of 15 amino acids. The CDR3 nucleotides are TGTGCCAGCAGCTTATTTGGGGGAGCTACAGATACGCAGTATTTT. As protein: CASSLFGGATDTQYF.

This clonotype was detected many times. This rearrangement joins TRBV6-2 or TRBV6-3 to TRBJ1-5; possible D gene TRBD1, 6 bases. Trimming cost V 8 bases and J 3 bases, with 8 bases left between them. Germline assignment: CDR1 MNHEY and CDR2 SVGEGT. This CDR3 spans 12 amino acids. In nucleotides, the CDR3 is TGTGCCAGCGGGACACCCAATCAGCCCCAGCATTTT. Amino acid sequence: CASGTPNQPQHF.

This clonotype was seen more than once but under ten times. The chain combines TRBV19 with TRBJ2-1; 10 positions agree with TRBD2. From germline, CDR1 is LNHDA and CDR2 SQIVND (reference sequence). The ends lost 3 bases at V and 10 bases at J; junction bases unmatched: 12. The CDR3 has 16 amino acids. As DNA, the CDR3 is TGTGCCAGTAGTATTAGGGGATCTAGCGGGGGCTGGGAGCAGTTCTTC. This encodes CASSIRGSSGGWEQFF.

This clonotype was seen many times. The gene calls are TRBV28 and TRBJ2-2; maybe TRBD2 (5 bases). Trimming took 3 bases from V and 7 from J, leaving 12 bases between them. This CDR3 comprises 14 residues. The germline V gene has CDR1 MDHEN and CDR2 SYDVKM. For the CDR3, the DNA is TGTGCCAGCAGTTTCTTGGGAGCGAACGGGGAGCTGTTTTTT. Encoded protein: CASSFLGANGELFF.

This clonotype was counted at least ten times. V gene TRBV20-1 combines with J gene TRBJ1-1; the D is unclear. The V end lost 4 bases, the J end lost 4 bases, and 13 bases lay between the germline ends. Germline V gene sequence: CDR1 DFQATT, CDR2 SNEGSKA (reference sequence). This CDR3 is built from 13 residues. Here the CDR3 DNA reads TGCAGTGCTATGGAATCCCCTAGCACTGAAGCTTTCTTT. This sequence encodes CSAMESPSTEAFF.

To note about this clonotype: A read error may explain this, as a much larger clone is one base away. The CDR3 reads CASSEWGNQPQHF. The CDR3 DNA reads as TGTGCCAGCAGTGAATGGGGTAATCAGCCCCAGCATTTT. The chain recombines TRBV25-1 with TRBJ1-5; no clear D gene. Germline V lookup: CDR1 MGHDK, CDR2 SYGVNS. V shed 1 base and J shed 4 bases, with 5 bases lying between them. The CDR3 spans 13 residues. The full variable domain, completed using reference TRBV25-1 and TRBJ1-5, is EADIYQTPRYLVIGTGKKITLECSQTMGHDKMYWYQQDPGMELHLIHYSYGVNSTEKGDLSSESTVSRIRTEHFPLTLESARPSHTSQYLCASSEWGNQPQHFGDGTRLSIL.

As concerns this clonotype: This could be a read error, since a much larger clone is one nucleotide away. This chain uses TRBV14 with TRBJ2-3; TRBD2 matches at 7 bases. The CDR3 length is 16 residues. CDR1 is SGHDN and CDR2 is FVKESK in the germline V gene. V lost 4 bases and J lost 5; bases outside the gene matches: 12. The CDR3 DNA reads as TGTGCCAGCAGCCCTCGTAGCGGGTGGCTGGTAGATACGCAGTATTTT. This codes for CASSPRSGWLVDTQYF.